This is a list of T cell receptor beta chains from one sample in a study of blood T cell repertoires in COVID-19. Sequenced by immunoSEQ multiplex PCR; TCRdb stores in-frame clones only, minus some. The sample lists 300,000 to 350,000 clones, almost 90% occurring once. The sample comprised peripheral blood. The receptors come from a woman in her forties with COVID-19, enrolled during active disease. CDR3s include the opening cysteine and the closing phenylalanine or tryptophan. D genes are given only for firm matches. Some rows have no size entry. The others give once, few or many, or a class for an expanded clone.

V gene	D gene	J gene	clone size	CDR3 protein	CDR3 DNA
TRBV6-6	.	TRBJ1-5	.	CASSTQRGQPQHF	TGTGCCAGCAGCACACAAAGAGGGCAGCCCCAGCATTTT
TRBV9	TRBD2	TRBJ2-1	.	CASSVLSGGPGNEQFF	TGTGCCAGCAGCGTCCTATCGGGAGGGCCGGGCAATGAGCAGTTCTTC
TRBV19	TRBD1	TRBJ2-7	.	CASKDPGQGTYEQYF	TGTGCCAGTAAGGATCCGGGACAGGGAACCTACGAGCAGTACTTC
TRBV27	.	TRBJ2-5	.	CASSSPSMGGETQYF	TGTGCCAGCAGTTCCCCCTCCATGGGGGGAGAGACCCAGTACTTC
TRBV28	.	TRBJ1-2	.	CASSPRGVYGYTF	TGTGCCAGCAGTCCCCGGGGAGTCTATGGCTACACCTTC
TRBV27	.	TRBJ2-6	few	CASSLGFGVSGANVLTF	TGTGCCAGCAGTTTGGGATTCGGGGTCTCGGGGGCCAACGTCCTGACTTTC
TRBV30	.	TRBJ1-4	.	CASSTDTNEKLFF	TGTGCCTCTTCGACAGACACTAATGAAAAACTGTTTTTT
TRBV18	.	TRBJ2-7	.	CARLQSVPYEQYF	TGTGCCAGGTTACAGTCGGTCCCCTACGAGCAGTACTTC
TRBV9	.	TRBJ1-5	.	CASTPGAGEDQPQHF	TGTGCCAGCACCCCTGGGGCTGGGGAAGATCAGCCCCAGCATTTT
TRBV9	.	TRBJ2-1	.	CASSGMDRTVLISSGSYNEQFF	TGTGCCAGCAGCGGCATGGACCGGACAGTCTTGATTTCTAGCGGCTCCTACAATGAGCAGTTCTTC